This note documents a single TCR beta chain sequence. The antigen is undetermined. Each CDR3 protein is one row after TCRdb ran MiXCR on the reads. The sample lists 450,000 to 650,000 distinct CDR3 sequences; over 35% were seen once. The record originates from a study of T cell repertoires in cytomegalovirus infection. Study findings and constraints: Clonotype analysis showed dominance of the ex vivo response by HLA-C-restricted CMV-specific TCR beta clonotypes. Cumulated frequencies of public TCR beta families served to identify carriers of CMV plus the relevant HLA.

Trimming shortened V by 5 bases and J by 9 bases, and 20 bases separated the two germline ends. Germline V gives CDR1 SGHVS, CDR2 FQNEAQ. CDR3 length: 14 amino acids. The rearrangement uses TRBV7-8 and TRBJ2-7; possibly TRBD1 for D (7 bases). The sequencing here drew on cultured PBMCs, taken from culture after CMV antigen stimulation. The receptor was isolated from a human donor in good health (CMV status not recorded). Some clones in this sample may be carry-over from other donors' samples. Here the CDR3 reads CASSAGQLPGGQYF. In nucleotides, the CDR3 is TGTGCCAGCAGCGCGGGACAGCTCCCCGGCGGGCAGTACTTC.